Listed below are T cell receptor beta chains from one sample, sequenced in a study of T-cell memory formation after mild COVID-19. TCRdb reanalysed the 5' RACE reads using MiXCR and keeps one entry per CDR3 protein. The sample carries around 180,000 distinct CDR3 sequences, less than 20% recorded once. Sample: PBMCs or a T cell subset sorted from them (not recorded which). The receptors stem from a man younger than 35 who had mild COVID-19 (a few samples of this study predate the infection). Cell type and time point are not known. The CDR3 runs from the conserved cysteine through the conserved F or W. D genes are given only for firm matches. Size is omitted from some rows. Given values are once, few, many or a class for expanded clones.

j_call,d_call,clone_size,v_call,cdr3_nt,cdr3_aa
TRBJ1-1,TRBD1,few,TRBV6-2/TRBV6-3,TGTGCCAGCAGTTACCAGGGGGACACTGAAGCTTTCTTT,CASSYQGDTEAFF
TRBJ1-6,.,.,TRBV6-5,TGTGCCAGCAGTTACTCATCAGGAGAATACTATAATTCACCCCTCCACTTT,CASSYSSGEYYNSPLHF
TRBJ2-5,.,.,TRBV7-8,TGTGCCAGCAGCTTCTTCGGTGGAGAGACCCAGTACTTC,CASSFFGGETQYF
TRBJ2-3,.,.,TRBV27,TGTGCCAGCAGCGCCAGCTACACAGATACGCAGTATTTT,CASSASYTDTQYF
TRBJ1-6,.,.,TRBV2,TGTGCCAGCAGAATGGATCCACCCCTCCACTTT,CASRMDPPLHF
TRBJ1-1,TRBD1,.,TRBV12-3/TRBV12-4,TGTGCCAGCACCAGGTACAGGGGCACTGAAGCTTTCTTT,CASTRYRGTEAFF
TRBJ2-3,.,few,TRBV29-1,TGCAGCGTTGAACGGAGTGGTGTCCCAGATACGCAGTATTTT,CSVERSGVPDTQYF
TRBJ2-6,.,.,TRBV7-2,TGTGCCAGCAGCCCCGACAGTGTTTCCAACGTCCTGACTTTC,CASSPDSVSNVLTF
TRBJ1-6,TRBD1,.,TRBV6-4,TGTGCCAGCGCCCCTCCGGGGACAGGGGGTTTTCATTCACCCCTCCACTTT,CASAPPGTGGFHSPLHF
TRBJ2-7,TRBD1,many,TRBV5-1,TGCGCCAGCAGCTTGGGACAGGGTAACGAGCAGTACTTC,CASSLGQGNEQYF
TRBJ2-7,.,.,TRBV3-1,TGTGCCAGGGGTGCCGTGCGGGCAACGAGCTCCTACGAGCAGTACTTC,CARGAVRATSSYEQYF
TRBJ2-5,.,few,TRBV7-9,TGTGCCAGCAGCGGGAGCGAGACCCAGTACTTC,CASSGSETQYF
TRBJ2-3,TRBD1,.,TRBV5-1,TGCGCCAGCAGTCCAGGGGGCAGGACAGATACGCAGTATTTT,CASSPGGRTDTQYF